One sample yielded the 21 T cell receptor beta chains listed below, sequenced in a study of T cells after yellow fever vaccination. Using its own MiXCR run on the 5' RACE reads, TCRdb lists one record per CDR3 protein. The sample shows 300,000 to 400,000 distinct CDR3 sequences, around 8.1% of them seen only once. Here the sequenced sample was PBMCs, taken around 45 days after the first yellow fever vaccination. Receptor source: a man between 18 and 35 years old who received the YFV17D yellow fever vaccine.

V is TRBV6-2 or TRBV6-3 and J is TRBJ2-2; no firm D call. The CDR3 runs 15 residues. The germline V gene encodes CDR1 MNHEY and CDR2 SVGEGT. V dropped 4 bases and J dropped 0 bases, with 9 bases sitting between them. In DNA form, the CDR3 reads TGTGCCAGCAGTTCCGCGACAACGAACACCGGGGAGCTGTTTTTT. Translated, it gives CASSSATTNTGELFF.

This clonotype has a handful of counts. The DNA of the CDR3 is TGTGCCAGCAGCCCCCAAGCCACAGCCAAAAACATTCAGTACTTC. Amino acids: CASSPQATAKNIQYF. This chain joins TRBV7-2 and TRBJ2-4; no firm D call. The V gene's germline CDR1 is SGHTA and CDR2 FQGNSA. Trimming removed 5 bases from V and 0 bases from J, with 11 bases in between. The CDR3 consists of 15 residues.

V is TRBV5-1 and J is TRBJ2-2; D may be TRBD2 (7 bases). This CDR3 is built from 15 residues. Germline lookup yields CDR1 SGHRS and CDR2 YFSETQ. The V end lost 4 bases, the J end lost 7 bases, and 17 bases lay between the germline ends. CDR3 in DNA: TGCGCCAGCAGCCCGAGGGGGGGCGAAGGCGGGGAGCTGTTTTTT. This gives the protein CASSPRGGEGGELFF.

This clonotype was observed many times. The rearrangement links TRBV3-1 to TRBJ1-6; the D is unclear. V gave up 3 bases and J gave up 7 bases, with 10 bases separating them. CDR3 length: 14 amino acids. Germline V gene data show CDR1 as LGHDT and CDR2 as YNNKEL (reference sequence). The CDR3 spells CASSQGVQNSPLHF. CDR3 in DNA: TGTGCCAGCAGCCAGGGAGTCCAGAATTCACCCCTCCACTTT.

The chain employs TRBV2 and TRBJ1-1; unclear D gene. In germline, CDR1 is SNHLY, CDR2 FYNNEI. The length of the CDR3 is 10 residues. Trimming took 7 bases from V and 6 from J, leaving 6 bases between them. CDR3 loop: CASTVAEAFF. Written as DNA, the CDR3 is TGTGCCAGCACAGTCGCTGAAGCTTTCTTT.

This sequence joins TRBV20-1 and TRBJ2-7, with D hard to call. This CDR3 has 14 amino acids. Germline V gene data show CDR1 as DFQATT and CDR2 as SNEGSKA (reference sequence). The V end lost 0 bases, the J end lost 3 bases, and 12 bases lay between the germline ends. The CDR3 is CSARDPGSFYEQYF. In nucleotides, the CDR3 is TGCAGTGCTAGAGATCCAGGCAGCTTCTACGAGCAGTACTTC.

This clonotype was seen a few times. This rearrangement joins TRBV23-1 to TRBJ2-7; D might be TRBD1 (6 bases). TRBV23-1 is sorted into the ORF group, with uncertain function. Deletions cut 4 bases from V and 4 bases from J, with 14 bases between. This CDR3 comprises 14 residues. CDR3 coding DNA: TGCGCCAGCAGTCCTCAGGGGCCAGGGTACGAGCAGTACTTC. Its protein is CASSPQGPGYEQYF.

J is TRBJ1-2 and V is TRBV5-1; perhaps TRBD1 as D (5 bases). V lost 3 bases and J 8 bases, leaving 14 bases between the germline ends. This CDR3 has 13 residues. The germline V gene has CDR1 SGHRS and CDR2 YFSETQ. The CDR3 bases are TGCGCCAGCAGCTGGGGGGGAGGAAACGGCTACACCTTC. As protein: CASSWGGGNGYTF. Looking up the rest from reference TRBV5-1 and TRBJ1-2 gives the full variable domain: KAGVTQTPRYLIKTRGQQVTLSCSPISGHRSVSWYQQTPGQGLQFLFEYFSETQRNKGNFPGRFSGRQFSNSRSEMNVSTLELGDSALYLCASSWGGGNGYTFGSGTRLTVV.

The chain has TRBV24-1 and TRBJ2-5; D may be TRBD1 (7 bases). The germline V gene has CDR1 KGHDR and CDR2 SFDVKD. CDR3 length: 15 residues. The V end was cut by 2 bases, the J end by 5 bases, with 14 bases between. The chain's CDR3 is CATSDSTGAGETQYF. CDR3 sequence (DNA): TGTGCCACCAGTGATTCAACAGGGGCGGGGGAGACCCAGTACTTC.

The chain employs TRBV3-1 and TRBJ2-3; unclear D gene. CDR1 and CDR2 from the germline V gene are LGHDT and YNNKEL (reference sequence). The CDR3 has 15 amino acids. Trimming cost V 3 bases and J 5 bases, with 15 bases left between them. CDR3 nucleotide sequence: TGTGCCAGCAGCCAGAACTCCGATGGCATAGATACGCAGTATTTT. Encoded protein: CASSQNSDGIDTQYF.

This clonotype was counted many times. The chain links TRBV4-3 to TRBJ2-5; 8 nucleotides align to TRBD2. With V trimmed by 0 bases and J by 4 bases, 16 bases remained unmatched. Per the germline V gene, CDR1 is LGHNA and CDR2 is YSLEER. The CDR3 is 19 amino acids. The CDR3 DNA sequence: TGCGCCAGCAGCCAAGAGGTTCCGGTCTCCAACGGGGGGGGAGAGACCCAGTACTTC. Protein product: CASSQEVPVSNGGGETQYF.

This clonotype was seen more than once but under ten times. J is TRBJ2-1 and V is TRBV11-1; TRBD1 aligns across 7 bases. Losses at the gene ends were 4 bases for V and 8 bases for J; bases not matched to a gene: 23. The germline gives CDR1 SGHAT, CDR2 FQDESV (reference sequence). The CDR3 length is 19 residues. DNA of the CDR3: TGTGCCAGCAGCTATAGGGATGGGACAGATGCGCCCTGGTGGGATGAGCAGTTCTTC. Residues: CASSYRDGTDAPWWDEQFF.

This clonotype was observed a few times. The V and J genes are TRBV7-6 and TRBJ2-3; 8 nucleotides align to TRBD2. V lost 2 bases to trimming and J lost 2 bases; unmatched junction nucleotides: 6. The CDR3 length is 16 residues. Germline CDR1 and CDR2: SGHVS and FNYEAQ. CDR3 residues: CASSLRGGADTDTQYF. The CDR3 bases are TGTGCCAGCAGCTTACGGGGGGGGGCCGACACAGATACGCAGTATTTT.

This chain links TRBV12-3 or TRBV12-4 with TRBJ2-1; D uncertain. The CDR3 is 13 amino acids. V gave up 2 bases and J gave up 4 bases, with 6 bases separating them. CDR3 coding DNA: TGTGCCAGCAGTTTATTTCAGTACAATGAGCAGTTCTTC. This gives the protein CASSLFQYNEQFF.

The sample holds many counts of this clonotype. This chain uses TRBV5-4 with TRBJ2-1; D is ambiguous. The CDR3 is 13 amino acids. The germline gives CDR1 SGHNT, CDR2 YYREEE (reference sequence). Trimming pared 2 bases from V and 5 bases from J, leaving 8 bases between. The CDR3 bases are TGTGCCAGCAGCTTACCTAGTGACAATGAGCAGTTCTTC. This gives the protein CASSLPSDNEQFF. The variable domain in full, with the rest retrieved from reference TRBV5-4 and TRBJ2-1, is ETGVTQSPTHLIKTRGQQVTLRCSSQSGHNTVSWYQQALGQGPQFIFQYYREEENGRGNFPPRFSGLQFPNYSSELNVNALELDDSALYLCASSLPSDNEQFFGPGTRLTVL.

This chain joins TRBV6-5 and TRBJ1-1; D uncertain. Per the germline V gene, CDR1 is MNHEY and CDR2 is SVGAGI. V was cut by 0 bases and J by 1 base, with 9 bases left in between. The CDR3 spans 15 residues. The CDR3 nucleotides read TGTGCCAGCAGTTACTCGGTACTATCGAACACTGAAGCTTTCTTT. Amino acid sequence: CASSYSVLSNTEAFF.

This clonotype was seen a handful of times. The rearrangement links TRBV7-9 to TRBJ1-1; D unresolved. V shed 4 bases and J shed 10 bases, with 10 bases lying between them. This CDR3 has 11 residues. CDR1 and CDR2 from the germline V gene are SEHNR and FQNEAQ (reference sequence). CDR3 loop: CASSSGVGAFF. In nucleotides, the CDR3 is TGTGCCAGCAGCTCGGGCGTCGGAGCTTTCTTT.

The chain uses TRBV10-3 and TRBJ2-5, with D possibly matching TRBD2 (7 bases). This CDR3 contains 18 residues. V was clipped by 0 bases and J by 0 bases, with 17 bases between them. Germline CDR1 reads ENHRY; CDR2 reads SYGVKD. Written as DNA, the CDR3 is TGTGCCATCAGTGAGTCCGGCGCCGGGGGGCGGTACCAAGAGACCCAGTACTTC. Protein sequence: CAISESGAGGRYQETQYF.

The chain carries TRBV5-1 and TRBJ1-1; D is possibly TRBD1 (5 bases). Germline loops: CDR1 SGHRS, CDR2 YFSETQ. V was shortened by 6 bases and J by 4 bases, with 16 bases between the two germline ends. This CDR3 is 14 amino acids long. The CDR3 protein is CASILGAQSTEAFF. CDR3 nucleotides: TGCGCCAGCATCCTAGGGGCGCAGAGCACTGAAGCTTTCTTT.

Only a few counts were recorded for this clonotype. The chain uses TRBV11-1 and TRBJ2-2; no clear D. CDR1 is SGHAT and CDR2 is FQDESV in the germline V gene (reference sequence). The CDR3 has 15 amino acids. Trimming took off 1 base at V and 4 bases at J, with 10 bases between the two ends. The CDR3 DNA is TGTGCCAGCAGCTTAGGTTTTCGTCGCACCGGGGAGCTGTTTTTT. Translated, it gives CASSLGFRRTGELFF.

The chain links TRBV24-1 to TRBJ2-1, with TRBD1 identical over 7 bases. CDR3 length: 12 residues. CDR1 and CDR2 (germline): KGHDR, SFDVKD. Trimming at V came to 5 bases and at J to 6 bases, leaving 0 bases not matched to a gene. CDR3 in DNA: TGTGCCACCAGTGGGGACAGCAATGAGCAGTTCTTC. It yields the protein CATSGDSNEQFF.